A selection of T cell receptor beta chains follows, all from one sample in a study of Graves' ophthalmopathy and Graves' hyperthyroidism. TCRdb independently ran MiXCR on the multiplex PCR reads; one entry per CDR3 protein. The sample holds roughly 230,000 distinct CDR3 sequences, 20% to 25% seen once. Material: peripheral blood. The receptors shown here come from a woman in her fifties or sixties with Graves' ophthalmopathy. Both conserved end residues are part of each CDR3. A D gene is named only where the DNA matches it firmly. Some rows mark clone size as missing; the rest say once, few, many or name a class of expanded clone.

V	D	size	J	DNA	CDR3
TRBV11-2	TRBD2	many	TRBJ2-7	TGTGCCAGCAGCTTAGACCTAGCGGGAGGATACGAGCAGTACTTC	CASSLDLAGGYEQYF
TRBV19	.	many	TRBJ1-1	TGTGCCAGTGAAAAACCCTCTTTAGGGTGGGTACCTGAAGCTTTCTTT	CASEKPSLGWVPEAFF
TRBV19	.	many	TRBJ2-2	TGTGCCAGTAGGGCTCAACGCGCCGCGGGCACCGGGGAGCTGTTTTTT	CASRAQRAAGTGELFF
TRBV5-1	.	many	TRBJ1-3	TGCGCCAGCAGACAGGACTCTGGAAACACCATATATTTT	CASRQDSGNTIYF
TRBV11-2	.	many	TRBJ2-2	TGTGCCAGCACCGACAGGCCCGGGGGTTTGGCCGGGGAGCTGTTTTTT	CASTDRPGGLAGELFF
TRBV6-5	.	many	TRBJ1-2	TGTGCCAGCAGTTATCAGGGGACCTATGGCTACACCTTC	CASSYQGTYGYTF
TRBV11-1	TRBD2	.	TRBJ2-3	TGTGCCAGCAGCTTCCCCGGGCCTAGCGGGCAGCCCACAGATACGCAGTATTTT	CASSFPGPSGQPTDTQYF
TRBV4-1	.	few	TRBJ1-2	TGCGCCAGCAGCCAAGATAGCTCTTGGAGTGGCTACACCTTC	CASSQDSSWSGYTF
TRBV4-1	.	few	TRBJ2-5	TGCGCCAGCAGCCAAGAGGTCTATGGGAGGGGGATAGTAGAGACCCAGTACTTC	CASSQEVYGRGIVETQYF
TRBV18	.	many	TRBJ2-7	TGTGCCAGCTCAGTGCTTCACTACGAGCAGTACTTC	CASSVLHYEQYF
TRBV6-1	TRBD2	many	TRBJ2-2	TGTGCCAGCAGTCCGCTCAGCGGGAGAGGGTCCGGGGAGCTGTTTTTT	CASSPLSGRGSGELFF
TRBV12-3/TRBV12-4	.	.	TRBJ2-7	TGTGCCAGCAGTTTGGGCGGGCCCCACGAGCAGTACTTC	CASSLGGPHEQYF
TRBV11-2	.	many	TRBJ2-5	TGTGCCAGCAGCTTTGACTCCGCCGAAGAGACCCAGTACTTC	CASSFDSAEETQYF
TRBV6-2/TRBV6-3	TRBD2	.	TRBJ2-5	TGTGCCAGCAGTTACGGGTTCAGGGGACTAGCGGGATCCCAAGAGACCCAGTACTTC	CASSYGFRGLAGSQETQYF
TRBV12-3/TRBV12-4	.	many	TRBJ1-1	TGTGCCAGCAGTTTGTCTGGGGGCGGGACTGAAGCTTTCTTT	CASSLSGGGTEAFF
TRBV11-2	.	.	TRBJ2-5	TGTGCCAGCAGGCAAAAAGGGACCCAGTACTTC	CASRQKGTQYF
TRBV15	TRBD2	many	TRBJ2-5	TGTGCCACCAGTGGGGACCGTACGCCGGGACTAGTGCGAGAGACCCAGTACTTC	CATSGDRTPGLVRETQYF
TRBV12-3/TRBV12-4	.	many	TRBJ1-5	TGTGCCAGCAGTTTTCTAAGCCAGCCCCAGCATTTT	CASSFLSQPQHF
TRBV27	TRBD1	many	TRBJ2-5	TGTGCCAGCAGTCCAACACAGGGGGCCGGGGAGACCCAGTACTTC	CASSPTQGAGETQYF
TRBV7-9	TRBD2	.	TRBJ2-4	TGTGCCAGCAGCTCGGCGGGGGAACCCAAAAACATTCAGTACTTC	CASSSAGEPKNIQYF
TRBV3-1	.	.	TRBJ2-4	TGTGCCAGCAGCCAAGAGAGAGTAGCCAAAAACATTCAGTACTTC	CASSQERVAKNIQYF
TRBV6-1	.	.	TRBJ2-7	TGTGCCAGCAGTGTTGGACGGGGACCCTACGAGCAGTACTTC	CASSVGRGPYEQYF
TRBV7-9	TRBD2	many	TRBJ2-5	TGTGCCAGCAGCTTTAGCGGGAGAGGGGGCCAAGAGACCCAGTACTTC	CASSFSGRGGQETQYF
TRBV12-3/TRBV12-4	.	.	TRBJ1-1	TGTGCCAGCACCGGGCAGTTGAACACTGAAGCTTTCTTT	CASTGQLNTEAFF
TRBV20-1	TRBD2	many	TRBJ2-7	TGCAGTGCCCGTCGGGGGGAGGGGCCATCCTACGAGCAGTACTTC	CSARRGEGPSYEQYF
TRBV6-1	.	many	TRBJ1-1	TGTGCCATCTCTTCTGGGGACACTGAAGCTTTCTTT	CAISSGDTEAFF
TRBV19	TRBD2	many	TRBJ2-2	TGTGCCAGTAGTTCCCGGGACTACACGAACACCGGGGAGCTGTTTTTT	CASSSRDYTNTGELFF
TRBV27	.	.	TRBJ1-1	TGTGCCAGCAGTTTACGGGGAGGGAGCGCCACTGAAGCTTTCTTT	CASSLRGGSATEAFF
TRBV12-3/TRBV12-4	.	.	TRBJ2-5	TGTGCCAGCAGCCGCGACAGGACCCAAGAGACCCAGTACTTC	CASSRDRTQETQYF
TRBV4-1	.	few	TRBJ2-2	TGCGCCAGCACCCCCCGGGACGGGCTGGGGGAGCTGTTTTTT	CASTPRDGLGELFF
TRBV27	.	many	TRBJ1-2	TGTGCCAGCAGTCGCCGCAATACGGATTATGGCTTCACCTTC	CASSRRNTDYGFTF
TRBV2	.	.	TRBJ2-7	TGTGCCAGCAGTGAGGTGGACTCCTCCTACGAGCAGTACTTC	CASSEVDSSYEQYF
TRBV7-2	TRBD2	many	TRBJ2-7	TGTGCCAGCAGCTTAGGCGGGAGGGCGGGTGAGCAGTACTTC	CASSLGGRAGEQYF
TRBV20-1	.	many	TRBJ2-2	TGCAGTGCGGGGAGTTTCACCGGGGAGCTGTTTTTT	CSAGSFTGELFF
TRBV3-1	.	.	TRBJ1-3	TGTGCCAGCGCCCTAGGAGTTGCCTCTGGAAACACCATATATTTT	CASALGVASGNTIYF
TRBV2	TRBD2	many	TRBJ2-5	TGTGCCAGCAGCCAGGGACTAGAGGAGACCCAGTACTTC	CASSQGLEETQYF
TRBV11-2	.	many	TRBJ1-1	TGTGCCAGCAGGGAAGGGGACATCATGAACACTGAAGCTTTCTTT	CASREGDIMNTEAFF
TRBV18	.	few	TRBJ1-1	TGTGCCAGCTCACCACTGGCATTTCAGCAAGGAGAAGCTTTCTTT	CASSPLAFQQGEAFF
TRBV27	.	many	TRBJ2-7	TGTGCCAGCAGAGAGGGACTGGAAGTCTACGAGCAGTACTTC	CASREGLEVYEQYF
TRBV30	.	.	TRBJ1-1	TGTGCCTGGAGTGTGACGGTGGGAACTGAAGCTTTCTTT	CAWSVTVGTEAFF
TRBV5-1	TRBD1	few	TRBJ2-7	TGCGCCAGCAGCCGACCTGATTCGGACAGGGGGGTGAAGCAGTACTTC	CASSRPDSDRGVKQYF
TRBV20-1	.	many	TRBJ1-5	TGCAGTGCTATGGGCCCTAATCAGCCCCAGCATTTT	CSAMGPNQPQHF